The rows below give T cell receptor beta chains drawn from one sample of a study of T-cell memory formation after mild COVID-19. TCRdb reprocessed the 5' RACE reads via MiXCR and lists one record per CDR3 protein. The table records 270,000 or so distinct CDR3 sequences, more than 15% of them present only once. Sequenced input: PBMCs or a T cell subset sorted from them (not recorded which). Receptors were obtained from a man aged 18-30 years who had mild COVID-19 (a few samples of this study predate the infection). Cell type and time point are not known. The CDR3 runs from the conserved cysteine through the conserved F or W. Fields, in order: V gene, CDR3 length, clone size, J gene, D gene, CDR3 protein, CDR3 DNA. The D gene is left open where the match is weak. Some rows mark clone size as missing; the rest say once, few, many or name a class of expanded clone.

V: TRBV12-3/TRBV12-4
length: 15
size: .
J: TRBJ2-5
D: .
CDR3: CASSLRKLLQETQYF
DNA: TGTGCCAGCAGTTTGCGCAAACTCCTCCAAGAGACCCAGTACTTC

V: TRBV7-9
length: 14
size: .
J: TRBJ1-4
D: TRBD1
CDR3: CASSQGQGVEKLFF
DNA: TGTGCCAGCAGCCAGGGACAGGGTGTGGAAAAACTGTTTTTT

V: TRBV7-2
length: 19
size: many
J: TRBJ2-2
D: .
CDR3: CASSLDVRSLDANTGELFF
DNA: TGTGCCAGCAGCTTAGATGTGCGCAGTCTCGACGCGAACACCGGGGAGCTGTTTTTT

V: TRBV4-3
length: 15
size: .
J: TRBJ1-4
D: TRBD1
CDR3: CASSQEDRGNEKLFF
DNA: TGCGCCAGCAGCCAAGAAGACAGGGGTAATGAAAAACTGTTTTTT

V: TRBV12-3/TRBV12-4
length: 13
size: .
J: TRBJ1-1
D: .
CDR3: CASSWTQARHAFF
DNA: TGTGCCAGCAGTTGGACCCAGGCTCGACACGCTTTCTTT

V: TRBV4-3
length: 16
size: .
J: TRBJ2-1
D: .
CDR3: CASSQVWQRAYNEQFF
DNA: TGCGCCAGCAGCCAAGTTTGGCAGAGGGCCTACAATGAGCAGTTCTTC

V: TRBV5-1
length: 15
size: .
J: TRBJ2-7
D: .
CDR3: CASSLWGLVGGEQYF
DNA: TGCGCCAGCAGCTTGTGGGGGTTGGTAGGGGGCGAGCAGTACTTC

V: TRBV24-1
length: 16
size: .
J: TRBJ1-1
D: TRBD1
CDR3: CATSEVVGQRNTEAFF
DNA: TGTGCCACCAGTGAAGTTGTGGGACAGAGGAACACTGAAGCTTTCTTT

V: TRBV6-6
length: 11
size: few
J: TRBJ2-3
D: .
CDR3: CATGLTDTQYF
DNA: TGTGCCACCGGTTTGACAGATACGCAGTATTTT

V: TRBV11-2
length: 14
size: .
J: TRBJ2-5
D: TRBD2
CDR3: CASSFTGGPETQYF
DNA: TGTGCCAGCAGCTTCACGGGGGGGCCTGAGACCCAGTACTTC

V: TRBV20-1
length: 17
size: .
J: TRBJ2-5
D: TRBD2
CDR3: CSARDFLAGAPGETQYF
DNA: TGCAGTGCTAGAGATTTCCTAGCGGGGGCGCCGGGGGAGACCCAGTACTTC

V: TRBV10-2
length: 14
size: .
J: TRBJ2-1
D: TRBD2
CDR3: CASKLGGEYNEQFF
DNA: TGCGCCAGCAAGCTCGGGGGGGAGTACAATGAGCAGTTCTTC

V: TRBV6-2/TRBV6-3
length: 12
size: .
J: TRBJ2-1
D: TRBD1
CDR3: CASSPWDREQFF
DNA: TGTGCCAGCAGTCCATGGGACAGGGAACAGTTCTTC

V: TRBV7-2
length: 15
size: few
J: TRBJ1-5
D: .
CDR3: CASSRQSGDGEPQHF
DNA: TGTGCCAGCAGCCGTCAATCGGGGGACGGAGAGCCCCAGCATTTT

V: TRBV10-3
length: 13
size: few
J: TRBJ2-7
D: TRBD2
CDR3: CAISSGGPYEQYF
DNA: TGTGCCATCAGTAGCGGGGGGCCCTACGAGCAGTACTTC

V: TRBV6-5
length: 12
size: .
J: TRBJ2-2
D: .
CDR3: CASRDVTGELFF
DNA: TGTGCCAGCAGGGACGTCACCGGGGAGCTGTTTTTT

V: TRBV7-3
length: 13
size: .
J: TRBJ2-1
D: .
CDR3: CASSFGSPNEQFF
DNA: TGTGCCAGCAGCTTTGGCAGCCCCAATGAGCAGTTCTTC

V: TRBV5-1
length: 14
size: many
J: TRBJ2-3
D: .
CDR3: CASVRGGSTDTQYF
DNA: TGCGCCAGCGTCAGGGGGGGGAGCACAGATACGCAGTATTTT

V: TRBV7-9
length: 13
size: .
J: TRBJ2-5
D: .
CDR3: CANSRVGQETQYF
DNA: TGTGCCAACAGCCGGGTCGGCCAAGAGACCCAGTACTTC

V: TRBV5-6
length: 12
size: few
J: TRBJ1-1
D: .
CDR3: CASLWQGTEAFF
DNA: TGTGCCAGCCTTTGGCAGGGCACTGAAGCTTTCTTT

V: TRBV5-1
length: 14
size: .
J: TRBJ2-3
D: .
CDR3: CASSLRYNTDTQYF
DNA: TGCGCCAGCAGCTTGCGGTATAACACAGATACGCAGTATTTT

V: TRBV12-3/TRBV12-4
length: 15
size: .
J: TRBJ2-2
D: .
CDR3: CASTPSGGDTGELIF
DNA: TGTGCCAGCACTCCTTCTGGGGGGGACACCGGGGAGCTGATTTTT

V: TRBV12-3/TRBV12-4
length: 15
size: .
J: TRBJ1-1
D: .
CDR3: CASTYDGLLSGGAFF
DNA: TGTGCCAGCACCTACGACGGACTCCTTTCCGGGGGGGCTTTCTTT

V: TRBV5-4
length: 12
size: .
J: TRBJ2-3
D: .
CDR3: CASSPSADTQYF
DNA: TGTGCCAGCAGCCCATCGGCAGATACGCAGTATTTT

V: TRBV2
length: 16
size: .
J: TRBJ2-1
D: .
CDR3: CASSDPRVRGYNEQFF
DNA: TGTGCCAGCAGTGATCCCCGCGTGAGAGGCTACAATGAGCAGTTCTTC

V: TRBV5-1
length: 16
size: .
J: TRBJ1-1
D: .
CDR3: CASSLVSGTVNTEAFF
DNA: TGCGCCAGCAGCTTGGTTTCCGGGACGGTAAACACTGAAGCTTTCTTT

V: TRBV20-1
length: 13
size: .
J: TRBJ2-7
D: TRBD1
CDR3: CSAPPGQGNEQYF
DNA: TGCAGTGCCCCTCCAGGACAGGGAAACGAGCAGTACTTC

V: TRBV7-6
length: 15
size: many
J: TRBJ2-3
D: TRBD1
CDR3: CASSPPGQGTDTQYF
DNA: TGTGCCAGCAGCCCCCCGGGACAGGGAACAGATACGCAGTATTTT